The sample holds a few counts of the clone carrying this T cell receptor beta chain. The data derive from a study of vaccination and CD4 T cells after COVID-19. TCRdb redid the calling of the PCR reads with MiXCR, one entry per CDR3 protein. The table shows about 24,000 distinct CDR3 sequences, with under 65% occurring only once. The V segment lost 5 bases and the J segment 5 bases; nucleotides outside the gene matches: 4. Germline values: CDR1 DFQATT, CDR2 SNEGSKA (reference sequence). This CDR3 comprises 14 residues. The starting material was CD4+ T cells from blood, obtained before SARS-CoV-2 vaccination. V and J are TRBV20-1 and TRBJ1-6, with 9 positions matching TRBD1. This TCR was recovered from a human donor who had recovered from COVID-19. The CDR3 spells CSAGDRANNSPLHF. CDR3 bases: TGCAGTGCTGGGGACAGGGCGAATAATTCACCCCTCCACTTT.